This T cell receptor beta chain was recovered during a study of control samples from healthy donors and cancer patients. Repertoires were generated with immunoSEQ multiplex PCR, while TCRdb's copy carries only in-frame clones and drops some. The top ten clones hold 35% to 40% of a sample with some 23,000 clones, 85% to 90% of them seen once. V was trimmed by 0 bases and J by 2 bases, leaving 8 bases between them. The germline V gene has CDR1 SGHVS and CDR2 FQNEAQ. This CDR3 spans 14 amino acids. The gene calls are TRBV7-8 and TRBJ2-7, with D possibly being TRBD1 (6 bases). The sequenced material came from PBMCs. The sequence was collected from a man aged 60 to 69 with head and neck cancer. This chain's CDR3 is CASSLAGATYEQYV. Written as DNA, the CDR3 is TGTGCCAGCAGCTTAGCGGGGGCCACCTACGAGCAGTACGTC.